Listed here are 17 T cell receptor beta chains from one sample, sequenced in a study of cytomegalovirus exposure and HLA in healthy donors. Primers included in the PCR were 60 Vbeta and 13 Jbeta primers. Method: immunoSEQ multiplex PCR; TCRdb's copy keeps in-frame clones and lacks some. This table has roughly 150,000 clones, nearly 80% appearing once. The sequenced sample was PBMCs. The receptors come from a woman aged 40 to 55 in good health and CMV-seronegative.

V usage is TRBV7-2 and J usage is TRBJ2-2; possible D gene TRBD2, 6 bases. The CDR3 contains 16 residues. V dropped 1 base and J dropped 7 bases, with 16 bases sitting between them. CDR1 and CDR2 (germline): SGHTA, FQGNSA. The CDR3 spells CASSLDGFGGSGELFF. CDR3 DNA: TGTGCCAGCAGCTTAGACGGCTTTGGGGGGAGCGGGGAGCTGTTTTTT.

The chain has TRBV18 and TRBJ1-5; possible D gene TRBD1, 5 bases. This CDR3 has 12 amino acids. Deletions cut 3 bases from V and 13 bases from J, with 13 bases between. CDR1 is KGHSH and CDR2 is LQKENI in the germline V gene. As DNA, the CDR3 is TGTGCCAGCTCACCCCCGGGGGGGGGACAGCATTTT. It yields the protein CASSPPGGGQHF.

In the case of this clone: The junction does not match germline at one end; this may be a read error. This chain uses TRBV5-1 with TRBJ2-6; D is possibly TRBD1 (6 bases). The germline gives CDR1 SGHRS, CDR2 YFSETQ. This CDR3 is 18 amino acids long. In DNA form, the CDR3 reads TGCGCCAGCAGCGACCGGGACATGAAACACTCTGGGGCCAACGGCCTGACTTTC. Encoded protein: CASSDRDMKHSGANGLTF.

This chain joins TRBV28 and TRBJ1-3, with 8 bases lining up with TRBD1. With 7 bases clipped from V and 0 bases from J, the junction kept 5 bases outside the gene matches. The germline V gene encodes CDR1 MDHEN and CDR2 SYDVKM. The CDR3 is 15 residues long. CDR3 sequence (DNA): TGTGCCAGCACTGGACAGGGAGGCTCTGGAAACACCATATATTTT. This translates into CASTGQGGSGNTIYF.

V gene TRBV18 combines with J gene TRBJ1-5; perhaps TRBD1 as D (6 bases). Trimming took off 6 bases at V and 4 bases at J, with 16 bases between the two ends. In germline, CDR1 is KGHSH, CDR2 LQKENI. The CDR3 has 15 amino acids. The CDR3 sequence: CASSLGGAGNQPQHF. The CDR3 DNA follows: TGTGCCAGCTCCCTCGGGGGGGCAGGGAATCAGCCCCAGCATTTT. The full variable domain, completed using reference TRBV18 and TRBJ1-5, is NAGVMQNPRHLVRRRGQEARLRCSPMKGHSHVYWYRQLPEEGLKFMVYLQKENIIDESGMPKERFSAEFPKEGPSILRIQQVVRGDSAAYFCASSLGGAGNQPQHFGDGTRLSIL.

This chain connects TRBV6-5 to TRBJ1-3; no firm D call. Germline-derived CDR1 and CDR2 are MNHEY and SVGAGI. The length of the CDR3 is 15 residues. V lost 7 bases and J 1 base, leaving 14 bases between the germline ends. CDR3 region: CASTQTRLSGNTIYF. CDR3 in DNA: TGTGCCAGCACCCAAACCCGGTTGTCTGGAAACACCATATATTTT.

The rearrangement links TRBV7-5 to TRBJ2-2; the listed D gene, TRBD1, was not tested against the DNA. TRBV7-5 is a pseudogene segment. This CDR3 has 14 amino acids. The CDR3 here is CAGFSQGWTGELFF. CDR3 nucleotides: TGTGCCGGATTTTCACAGGGATGGACCGGGGAGCTGTTTTTT.

The rearrangement links TRBV4-2 to TRBJ2-1, with 11 nucleotides matching TRBD2. CDR1 is LGHNA, CDR2 YNFKEQ, per germline. V was pared by 1 base and J by 7 bases, with 12 bases of the junction left unmatched. This CDR3 has 18 residues. CDR3 region: CASSQGDLAGGLWNEQFF. DNA for the CDR3: TGTGCCAGCAGCCAAGGAGATCTAGCGGGGGGCCTCTGGAATGAGCAGTTCTTC.

The chain recombines TRBV2 with TRBJ2-2; tentative D call: TRBD2 (5 bases). The CDR3 totals 15 residues. Trimming cost V 7 bases and J 0 bases, with 12 bases left between them. Germline values: CDR1 SNHLY, CDR2 FYNNEI. CDR3 in amino acids: CASKRAGTNTGELFF. CDR3 DNA sequence: TGTGCCAGCAAACGGGCGGGTACGAACACCGGGGAGCTGTTTTTT.

The chain has TRBV9 and TRBJ2-7, with TRBD2 identical over 9 bases. This CDR3 is 18 amino acids long. Germline assignment: CDR1 SGDLS and CDR2 YYNGEE. The ends lost 0 bases at V and 0 bases at J; junction bases unmatched: 10. This CDR3 reads CASSVAPASGAVSYEQYF. In DNA, the CDR3 is TGTGCCAGCAGCGTAGCTCCCGCTAGCGGGGCCGTCTCCTACGAGCAGTACTTC.

The gene calls are TRBV5-4 and TRBJ2-7; a possible D gene is TRBD1 (6 bases). Germline V gene lookup returns CDR1 SGHNT and CDR2 YYREEE (reference sequence). The CDR3 extends over 13 amino acids. Trimming took off 2 bases at V and 5 bases at J, with 11 bases between the two ends. CDR3 DNA: TGTGCCAGCAGCTTTCAGGGGAGCGACGAGCAGTACTTC. Translated, it gives CASSFQGSDEQYF.

This clone turned up a few times. The chain couples TRBV2 to TRBJ1-2; D unclear. V dropped 6 bases and J dropped 1 base, with 9 bases sitting between them. Germline assignment: CDR1 SNHLY and CDR2 FYNNEI. The CDR3 is made up of 13 amino acids. CDR3 region: CASRGGNNYGYTF. The CDR3 DNA sequence: TGTGCCAGCAGGGGAGGGAATAACTATGGCTACACCTTC.

The chain has TRBV7-9 and TRBJ2-5; D is uncertain. The CDR3 runs to 16 residues. V lost 3 bases to trimming and J lost 3 bases, with 17 bases between them. Germline values: CDR1 SEHNR, CDR2 FQNEAQ (reference sequence). This CDR3 reads CASSFLRGEAKETQYF. The CDR3 DNA reads TGTGCCAGCAGCTTCCTCCGCGGAGAGGCAAAAGAGACCCAGTACTTC.

The rearrangement links TRBV27 to TRBJ1-6, with 7 bases identical to TRBD1. The germline CDR1 and CDR2 sequences are MNHEY and SMNVEV (reference sequence). CDR3 size: 15 residues. J lost 10 bases, V lost 6 bases, and 12 bases had no gene match. The DNA for the CDR3 is TGTGCCAGCAGAGTACAGGGGAATAGCGCATCACCCCTCCACTTT. It yields the protein CASRVQGNSASPLHF.

V gene TRBV28 combines with J gene TRBJ1-2; no definite D call. V was trimmed by 6 bases and J by 8 bases, leaving 10 bases between them. The CDR3 contains 11 residues. Germline V lookup: CDR1 MDHEN, CDR2 SYDVKM. CDR3 residues: CASSRGGGYTF. CDR3 in DNA: TGTGCCAGCAGCCGCGGAGGGGGCTACACCTTC.

The chain joins TRBV7-9 to TRBJ2-2; 9 nucleotides line up with TRBD1. Germline V CDR1 and CDR2: SEHNR, FQNEAQ (reference sequence). V dropped 5 bases and J dropped 3; count of bases not matched to a gene: 4. The CDR3 totals 15 residues. The CDR3 spells CASSTRDRDTGELFF. CDR3 nucleotides: TGTGCCAGCAGCACCCGGGACAGGGACACCGGGGAGCTGTTTTTT.

The sample holds a few counts of this clone. The chain carries TRBV14 and TRBJ1-2; D remains ambiguous. The CDR3 has 14 residues. Germline V lookup: CDR1 SGHDN, CDR2 FVKESK. Trimming removed 0 bases at V and 8 bases at J, with 13 bases between. The CDR3 sequence: CASSQDMRAWGYTF. The CDR3 region has the DNA TGTGCCAGCAGCCAAGATATGAGGGCTTGGGGCTACACCTTC. The variable domain in full, with the rest retrieved from reference TRBV14 and TRBJ1-2, is EAGVTQFPSHSVIEKGQTVTLRCDPISGHDNLYWYRRVMGKEIKFLLHFVKESKQDESGMPNNRFLAERTGGTYSTLKVQPAELEDSGVYFCASSQDMRAWGYTFGSGTRLTVV.